This TCR beta chain is drawn from a study of monozygotic twins with inflammatory bowel disease. This CDR3 has 15 residues. After re-calling the 5' RACE reads, TCRdb lists one entry per CDR3 protein, DNA absent. The sample data list approximately 330,000 distinct CDR3 sequences. Sequenced: blood. The source of this sequence is a human donor with ulcerative colitis or Crohn's disease, or a healthy co-twin of an affected twin (not recorded which). The chain combines TRBV12-3 or TRBV12-4 with TRBJ2-5; with no DNA, the TCRdb D assignment of TRBD2 cannot be verified. CDR3 sequence: CASSSLRGGRETQYF.